This entry describes one T cell receptor (beta chain). Its antigen is unidentified. This record comes from a study of shared clonotypes between healthy human individuals. Study details: The study drew on two women and a few men aged 18 to 49 as donors. A donor's plate count was three for CD4 naive and three for CD4 memory; CD8 naive had two and CD8 memory one. The study's findings and limits: Sharing across four donors was highest in naive CD4 (roughly 5%) and lowest in memory CD8 (0.4%).

The CDR3 consists of 14 residues. The V end lost 3 bases, the J end lost 4 bases, and 9 bases lay between the germline ends. The germline gives CDR1 SSHAT, CDR2 FNYEAQ (reference sequence). Original processing methods: ImmunoSEQ supplied junction-only sequences lacking quality scores, so filtering was different. The repertoire was sequenced with immunoSEQ multiplex PCR; TCRdb's copy has only in-frame clones and lacks some. Clone size and the V and J calls come from that table; the DNA yielded D and trimming. The table has under 1,900,000 clones, 98% seen once. Sequencing used naive CD4+ T cells sorted from blood. Subset meaning: CD45RA+ positively selected. The gene calls are TRBV7-7 and TRBJ2-2, with D uncertain. The sequence was collected from a man aged 25 to 40 in good health. CDR3 sequence: CASSLDRTTGELFF. The CDR3 nucleotides are TGTGCCAGCAGCTTGGATCGGACCACCGGGGAGCTGTTTTTT. Full variable domain (missing parts from reference TRBV7-7 and TRBJ2-2): GAGVSQSPRYKVTKRGQDVTLRCDPISSHATLYWYQQALGQGPEFLTYFNYEAQPDKSGLPSDRFSAERPEGSISTLTIQRTEQRDSAMYRCASSLDRTTGELFFGEGSRLTVL.